This T cell receptor beta chain was identified in a study of radiation and T cells in renal cell carcinoma (dated by TCRdb to the early 2020s). Background for the entire study: The samples were drawn from a clinical trial, where primary renal cell carcinomas were treated with 15 Gy of stereotactic body radiation therapy and then removed by nephrectomy 4 weeks afterward. A total of 3.5 million to 4.5 million unique CDR3 nucleotide sequences, encoding 2.5 million to 3 million unique CDR3 amino acid sequences, were found across all 50 or so samples. In total, 50 to 60 samples, comprising 26 tumors and approximately 27 peripheral blood samples, were subjected to TCR beta sequencing. What the research found in general, with its limitations: Effects of radiation dose or scheduling on the TCR repertoire could not be addressed with the single-armed trial design. In blood, the top tumor clonotypes increased between baseline and 2 weeks post-radiation and then shrank by 4 weeks, which suggests that tumor-resident clones expanded only transiently. Because no pretreatment tumor biopsies were available, whether clonotypes were present in the tumor at baseline could not be determined. Changes in the blood repertoire were not tracked past 4 weeks after treatment.

Following the manufacturer's recommendations, the immunoSEQ kit was used to generate TCR beta libraries from genomic DNA. For library preparation, a first multiplex PCR was performed with proprietary primers, followed by a second PCR in which unique barcodes were added, and bead cleanups were performed after each round. Each sample batch included a kit-provided positive control reaction and a negative control reaction. The final libraries were assessed on an Agilent 4200 TapeStation D1000 ScreenTape, pooled by volume, and quantified by qPCR. Sequencing was performed on an Illumina NextSeq500 using a MidOutput 150-cycle cartridge, with 156 Read1 cycles, 15 Index1 cycles, and the kit custom primers. The pooled library was loaded at 1.0 pM with roughly 20% PhiX control spiked in. Concerning the study's data processing: Vendor-processed data were analyzed in R, with a clonotype defined as all T cells sharing the same CDR3 nucleotide sequence. In the clone abundance analyses, frequencies in each sample were normalized to that sample's 10,000 most abundant clones. Public T cell clones, averaging fewer than five per sample, were removed before analysis. Tumor-enriched clonotypes and baseline blood-enriched clonotypes were defined as those with an abundance difference of at least 32-fold between compartments. Clonotypes expanded or contracted between blood time points were identified with a beta-binomial differential abundance model. The Baroni-Urbani and Buser coefficient was used to measure tumor-blood repertoire similarity, and groups were compared with two-tailed Wilcoxon tests in R. The table was pulled from immuneACCESS by TCRdb, which kept in-frame rearrangements only. Such tables lose some clones; where checked, under half of the loss comes from unresolved V genes, and the rest has no known cause. That table gives V, J and clone size, and the DNA gave D and trimming. Counted in this sample were 150,000 or so clones; approximately 87% of them appeared once. Around 25% of the sample rests with the top ten.

The sample's time point label, decoded: baseline pretreatment blood. Interpreted using the paper, the treatment or condition label stands for: 15 Gy SBRT to primary tumor, nephrectomy 4 weeks later. Serial peripheral blood from radiation-treated patients was sampled at baseline, 2 weeks and 4 weeks after SBRT to track tumor-enriched clonotypes. All patients had renal cell carcinoma with clear cell pathology. Genomic DNA for TCR sequencing was prepared using the QIAamp DNA Blood Mini Kit (Qiagen). The analyses included only samples that passed all quality control checks. Taken from the germline V gene (reference sequence), the CDR1 and CDR2 loops are SEHNR and FQNEAQ. The germline V end is reduced by 7 bases and the J end by 2 bases; junction bases left unmatched: 5. The cysteine opens and the phenylalanine closes a CDR3 of 13 amino acids. Only the CDR3 DNA is retained, 39 bases long and in frame from the first base.

Comments on this clone: The target of this receptor is not known. No much larger clone is present one base from it, and per-base qualities are unavailable.

The sequence was obtained from a woman between 50 and 59 years old with renal cell carcinoma. The V and J genes are TRBV7-9 and TRBJ2-7; TRBD1 aligns with 7 central bases. The source was blood, collected from a patient whose treatment included radiotherapy and nephrectomy. The CDR3: CASTGTVAYEQYF. The nucleotide sequence is TGTGCCAGCACCGGGACAGTGGCCTACGAGCAGTACTTC.